This TCR beta chain was captured in a study of cytomegalovirus exposure and HLA in healthy donors. The method was immunoSEQ multiplex PCR; TCRdb's version includes in-frame clones alone and lacks a portion of them. The sample has over 150,000 clones, roughly 86% seen once. Germline CDR1 is SNHLY and CDR2 is FYNNEI. V was pared by 6 bases and J by 2 bases, with 5 bases of the junction left unmatched. The CDR3 is 15 amino acids. The sequenced material came from PBMCs. The rearrangement uses TRBV2 and TRBJ2-7; 12 nucleotides align to TRBD2. The source of this sequence is a man aged 18 to 29 in good health and CMV-seropositive. CDR3 bases: TGTGCCAGCAGGGACAGACTAGCGGGAGCCTACGAGCAGTACTTC. Residues: CASRDRLAGAYEQYF.